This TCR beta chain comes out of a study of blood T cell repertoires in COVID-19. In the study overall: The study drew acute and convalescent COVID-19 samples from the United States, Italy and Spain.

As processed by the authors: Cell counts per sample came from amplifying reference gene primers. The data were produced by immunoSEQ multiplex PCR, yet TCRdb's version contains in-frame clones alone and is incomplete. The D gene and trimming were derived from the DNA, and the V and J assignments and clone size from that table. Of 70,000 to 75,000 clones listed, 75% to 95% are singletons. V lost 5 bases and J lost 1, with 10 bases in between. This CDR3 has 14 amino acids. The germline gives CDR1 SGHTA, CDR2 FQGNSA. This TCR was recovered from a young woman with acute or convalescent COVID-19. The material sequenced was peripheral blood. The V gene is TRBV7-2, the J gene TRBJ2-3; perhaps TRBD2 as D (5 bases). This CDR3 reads CASSEDWGTDTQYF. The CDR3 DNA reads TGTGCCAGCAGCGAGGACTGGGGCACAGATACGCAGTATTTT.